These T cell receptor beta chains were read from a single sample in a study of cytomegalovirus exposure and HLA in healthy donors. TCRdb's copy holds only in-frame clones and misses some; the assay was immunoSEQ multiplex PCR. The repertoire holds about 110,000 clones, about 68% seen once, with around 3.9% in the top ten. The sample comprised PBMCs. All receptors derive from a man aged 30 to 39 in good health and CMV-seropositive. Both conserved end residues are part of each CDR3. The D gene is left open where the match is weak. Part of the rows lack a size; the others show once, few, many or a class for expanded clones.

abundance: once
j_gene: TRBJ1-2
v_gene: TRBV10-3
d_gene: -
CDR3aa: CATATSGYTF
CDR3nt: TGTGCCACCGCGACATCCGGCTACACCTTC

abundance: -
j_gene: TRBJ2-3
v_gene: TRBV5-1
d_gene: TRBD2
CDR3aa: CASSPEASGGTDTQYF
CDR3nt: TGCGCCAGCAGCCCGGAGGCTAGCGGGGGTACAGATACGCAGTATTTT

abundance: few
j_gene: TRBJ1-5
v_gene: TRBV19
d_gene: -
CDR3aa: CASRPGRLLNQPQHF
CDR3nt: TGTGCCAGTAGACCCGGCAGGCTACTCAATCAGCCCCAGCATTTT

abundance: -
j_gene: TRBJ1-2
v_gene: TRBV5-1
d_gene: -
CDR3aa: CASSLSQGEDGYTF
CDR3nt: TGCGCCAGCAGCTTGAGTCAGGGTGAAGACGGCTACACCTTC

abundance: few
j_gene: TRBJ2-6
v_gene: TRBV4-1
d_gene: -
CDR3aa: CASSHIVSGANVLTF
CDR3nt: TGCGCCAGCAGCCACATAGTCTCCGGGGCCAACGTCCTGACTTTC

abundance: -
j_gene: TRBJ1-4
v_gene: TRBV2
d_gene: TRBD1
CDR3aa: CASRLQGEKLFF
CDR3nt: TGTGCCAGCAGACTACAGGGGGAAAAACTGTTTTTT

abundance: -
j_gene: TRBJ2-7
v_gene: TRBV4-1
d_gene: -
CDR3aa: CASSQDEWGKDRSWDEQYF
CDR3nt: TGCGCCAGCAGCCAAGATGAGTGGGGGAAGGACAGATCGTGGGACGAGCAGTACTTC

abundance: -
j_gene: TRBJ2-6
v_gene: TRBV4-1
d_gene: -
CDR3aa: CASHSHSGANVLTF
CDR3nt: TGCGCCAGTCACTCCCACTCTGGGGCCAACGTCCTGACTTTC

abundance: few
j_gene: TRBJ2-3
v_gene: TRBV7-9
d_gene: TRBD1
CDR3aa: CSSRRSSQGAVFTDTQYF
CDR3nt: TGTTCCAGCAGACGCTCGTCACAGGGGGCGGTGTTTACAGATACGCAGTATTTT

abundance: once
j_gene: TRBJ2-5
v_gene: TRBV4-1
d_gene: TRBD2
CDR3aa: CASSQPLAGEGETQYF
CDR3nt: TGCGCCAGCAGCCAACCACTAGCGGGGGAGGGAGAGACCCAGTACTTC

abundance: -
j_gene: TRBJ2-7
v_gene: TRBV5-6
d_gene: TRBD1
CDR3aa: CASSLGQGRTYEQYF
CDR3nt: TGTGCCAGCAGCCTCGGACAGGGCCGAACCTACGAGCAGTACTTC

abundance: few
j_gene: TRBJ1-1
v_gene: TRBV29-1
d_gene: -
CDR3aa: CSVWDSITEAFF
CDR3nt: TGCAGCGTTTGGGACTCCATCACTGAAGCTTTCTTT

abundance: -
j_gene: TRBJ2-6
v_gene: TRBV4-2
d_gene: TRBD2
CDR3aa: CASSRYPGGGYSGANVLTF
CDR3nt: TGTGCCAGCAGCCGGTATCCGGGGGGGGGATACTCTGGGGCCAACGTCCTGACTTTC

abundance: -
j_gene: TRBJ2-4
v_gene: TRBV4-1
d_gene: -
CDR3aa: CASSPYGGAKNIQYF
CDR3nt: TGCGCCAGCAGCCCATACGGCGGGGCCAAAAACATTCAGTACTTC

abundance: -
j_gene: TRBJ1-3
v_gene: TRBV5-1
d_gene: -
CDR3aa: CASRKGGAAGNTIYF
CDR3nt: TGCGCCAGCAGAAAGGGCGGGGCAGCTGGAAACACCATATATTTT

abundance: -
j_gene: TRBJ1-1
v_gene: TRBV9
d_gene: TRBD1
CDR3aa: CASSARGLRNTEAFF
CDR3nt: TGTGCCAGCAGCGCCAGGGGGCTTCGGAACACTGAAGCTTTCTTT

abundance: -
j_gene: TRBJ1-1
v_gene: TRBV6-4
d_gene: -
CDR3aa: CASSYSQGTEAFF
CDR3nt: TGTGCCAGCAGCTACTCCCAGGGAACTGAAGCTTTCTTT

abundance: -
j_gene: TRBJ2-5
v_gene: TRBV4-1
d_gene: TRBD2
CDR3aa: CASSLRRGFQETQYF
CDR3nt: TGCGCCAGCAGCCTTCGGCGGGGGTTCCAAGAGACCCAGTACTTC

abundance: -
j_gene: TRBJ1-2
v_gene: TRBV5-1
d_gene: TRBD1
CDR3aa: CASSAGDRGGPDDYTF
CDR3nt: TGCGCCAGCAGCGCAGGGGACAGGGGGGGTCCTGATGACTACACCTTC

abundance: -
j_gene: TRBJ2-5
v_gene: TRBV7-8
d_gene: -
CDR3aa: CASSLDAGDETQYF
CDR3nt: TGTGCCAGCAGCTTAGATGCAGGGGACGAGACCCAGTACTTC

abundance: few
j_gene: TRBJ1-1
v_gene: TRBV18
d_gene: -
CDR3aa: CASSLNSNTEAFF
CDR3nt: TGTGCCAGCTCACTAAACTCGAACACTGAAGCTTTCTTT

abundance: -
j_gene: TRBJ1-2
v_gene: TRBV7-9
d_gene: TRBD1
CDR3aa: CASSRPAGQGTSGYTF
CDR3nt: TGTGCCAGCAGCCGACCAGCAGGACAGGGCACGTCTGGCTACACCTTC

abundance: -
j_gene: TRBJ1-5
v_gene: TRBV9
d_gene: TRBD1
CDR3aa: CASSPGQGQTGDNQPQHF
CDR3nt: TGTGCCAGCAGCCCTGGACAGGGGCAGACGGGGGACAATCAGCCCCAGCATTTT

abundance: -
j_gene: TRBJ2-3
v_gene: TRBV10-3
d_gene: -
CDR3aa: CAISADSGADTQYF
CDR3nt: TGTGCCATCAGCGCGGACTCTGGGGCAGATACGCAGTATTTT

abundance: few
j_gene: TRBJ2-7
v_gene: TRBV11-2
d_gene: -
CDR3aa: CASSLTNTASYEQYF
CDR3nt: TGTGCCAGCAGTCTTACCAATACAGCCTCCTACGAGCAGTACTTC

abundance: -
j_gene: TRBJ2-7
v_gene: TRBV5-1
d_gene: TRBD1
CDR3aa: CASSPDRDEQYF
CDR3nt: TGCGCCAGCAGCCCCGACAGGGACGAGCAGTACTTC

abundance: -
j_gene: TRBJ2-6
v_gene: TRBV6-6
d_gene: TRBD1
CDR3aa: CASTSDRTSGANVLTF
CDR3nt: TGTGCCAGCACCTCGGACAGGACCTCTGGGGCCAACGTCCTGACTTTC

abundance: few
j_gene: TRBJ2-1
v_gene: TRBV5-1
d_gene: TRBD2
CDR3aa: CASSANSGGANEQFF
CDR3nt: TGCGCCAGCAGCGCCAATAGCGGGGGGGCGAATGAGCAGTTCTTC

abundance: -
j_gene: TRBJ1-1
v_gene: TRBV27
d_gene: -
CDR3aa: CASSSPRRMNTEAFF
CDR3nt: TGTGCCAGCAGTTCCCCCCGCAGGATGAACACTGAAGCTTTCTTT

abundance: -
j_gene: TRBJ2-7
v_gene: TRBV5-5
d_gene: -
CDR3aa: CASSLYASAYYEQYF
CDR3nt: TGTGCCAGCAGCTTGTATGCTAGCGCTTACTACGAGCAGTACTTC

abundance: -
j_gene: TRBJ2-2
v_gene: TRBV5-6
d_gene: TRBD2
CDR3aa: CASSHAWRGASNTGELFF
CDR3nt: TGTGCCAGCAGCCATGCGTGGCGGGGGGCTTCGAACACCGGGGAGCTGTTTTTT

abundance: -
j_gene: TRBJ2-5
v_gene: TRBV29-1
d_gene: -
CDR3aa: CSVEDDGQPYEQYF
CDR3nt: TGCAGCGTTGAAGACGACGGACAGCCATATGAGCAGTACTTC

abundance: few
j_gene: TRBJ1-2
v_gene: TRBV13
d_gene: TRBD1
CDR3aa: CASSPGTGGIYGYTF
CDR3nt: TGTGCCAGCAGCCCCGGGACAGGGGGCATCTATGGCTACACCTTC

abundance: -
j_gene: TRBJ1-2
v_gene: TRBV4-2
d_gene: -
CDR3aa: CASSQDRGNYGYTF
CDR3nt: TGTGCCAGCAGCCAAGATCGGGGAAACTATGGCTACACCTTC

abundance: -
j_gene: TRBJ2-2
v_gene: TRBV29-1
d_gene: TRBD1
CDR3aa: CSGRTGADTGELFF
CDR3nt: TGCAGCGGGAGGACAGGGGCGGACACCGGGGAGCTGTTTTTT

abundance: once
j_gene: TRBJ2-7
v_gene: TRBV7-8
d_gene: -
CDR3aa: CASSPPGYEQYF
CDR3nt: TGTGCCAGCAGCCCCCCCGGCTACGAGCAGTACTTC

abundance: -
j_gene: TRBJ1-1
v_gene: TRBV28
d_gene: TRBD1
CDR3aa: CASRGQLNTEAFF
CDR3nt: TGTGCCAGCAGGGGACAGCTGAACACTGAAGCTTTCTTT